This TCR beta chain was sequenced in a study of cytomegalovirus exposure and HLA in healthy donors. Comment on this clone: The antigen remains unidentified.

Broader study findings: The analysis excluded some indistinguishable V segments, including TRBV6-2 and TRBV6-3. Listed as cytomegalovirus-associated were 150 to 200 TCR beta chains. Researchers reported that a few CMV-associated chains were confirmed in vitro as CMV antigen-specific. Fewer N-insertions than the roughly 630-donor mean were reportedly shown by an Asian-associated ancestry cluster in a later analysis.

The J segment lost 2 bases and the V segment lost 6 bases, leaving 9 bases of the junction unmatched. This CDR3 contains 15 residues. Germline loops: CDR1 KGHSH, CDR2 LQKENI. The PCR used 60 Vbeta and 13 Jbeta primers. TCRdb's table, derived via immunoSEQ multiplex PCR, lists solely in-frame clones and lacks some. Of some 150,000 clones detected, 76% appear once; the ten largest clones hold almost 4%. V usage is TRBV18 and J usage is TRBJ2-7; TRBD1 agrees at 8 bases. The sample comprised PBMCs. This clonotype was sampled from a man aged 18 to 29 in good health and CMV-seronegative. Written as DNA, the CDR3 is TGTGCCAGCTCGCCGACCGGGACAGGAACCTACGAGCAGTACTTC. Its protein is CASSPTGTGTYEQYF.